Sequencing of this T cell receptor beta chain was carried out in a study of T cells in Graves' hyperthyroidism and ophthalmopathy. The source material, RNA transcripts, was used to amplify TCR beta CDR3 regions. First-round RT-PCR targeting the TCR CDR3 was performed with the HTBI primer set. One entry per CDR3 protein, called by TCRdb with MiXCR from the multiplex PCR reads. The table has 500,000 to 650,000 distinct CDR3 sequences, 40% to 50% seen once. As regards this clonotype: The target antigen is unknown.

Study results and limitations: Ophthalmopathy was told apart from stable hyperthyroidism by a 13 V-J model.

CDR3 length equals 14 residues. V dropped 7 bases and J dropped 7 bases, with 14 bases sitting between them. Germline CDR1 SNHLY, CDR2 FYNNEI. Material for sequencing was peripheral blood or thyroid tissue (not recorded which). The V call is TRBV2, the J call TRBJ1-6; D uncertain. This clonotype was obtained from an adult woman with Graves' disease, either hyperthyroidism or ophthalmopathy (not recorded which). The CDR3 sequence is CASKRETRNSPLHF. The DNA for the CDR3 is TGTGCCAGCAAAAGGGAGACACGGAATTCACCCCTCCACTTT.